Described below is a single TCR beta chain sequence and its context. Its cognate antigen is unknown. Documented treatment: randomized to nivolumab then ipilimumab (arm A) or the reverse (arm B). The CDR3 is made up of 17 amino acids. Trimming removed 3 bases from V and 2 bases from J; junction bases left unmatched: 6. The germline V gene encodes CDR1 MDHEN and CDR2 SYDVKM. The data originate from a study of sequential checkpoint blockade in melanoma. Study at large: DNA from 70 to 95 pretreatment tumor samples underwent TCRβ immunosequencing. General study points: PD-L1 staining and CD8+ counts, not mutational load, tracked tumor T-cell clonality.

Here immunoSEQ multiplex PCR was the method, and the copy in TCRdb shows in-frame clones only, minus some. There are more than 9,500 clones in the sample; roughly 24% occur only once, and roughly 20% lies in the top ten. Sequenced material: tumor tissue (inferred from file names), taken from a patient given nivolumab and ipilimumab in sequence. The sequence was obtained from a human donor with melanoma. The chain recombines TRBV28 with TRBJ2-3; 12 bases agree with TRBD2. This CDR3 reads CASSFPGLAGNTDTQYF. CDR3 coding DNA: TGTGCCAGCAGTTTCCCCGGACTAGCGGGGAACACAGATACGCAGTATTTT. Variable domain in full (rest from reference TRBV28 and TRBJ2-3): DVKVTQSSRYLVKRTGEKVFLECVQDMDHENMFWYRQDPGLGLRLIYFSYDVKMKEKGDIPEGYSVSREKKERFSLILESASTNQTSMYLCASSFPGLAGNTDTQYFGPGTRLTVL.